The 21 T cell receptor beta chains listed next were all sequenced from one sample in a study of CD8+CD57+ T cells in acquired aplastic anemia. Sequencing involved patients with CD8+CD57+ cell expansion previously shown by flow cytometry. Profiles of TCR beta VDJ and CDR3 were generated from a genomic DNA template. One entry per CDR3 protein results from TCRdb running MiXCR on the reads. The sample has 190,000 or so distinct CDR3 sequences, over 40% seen once. The sample consisted of sorted CD4+, CD8+, or CD8+CD57+ T cells (not recorded which) from PBMCs. These receptors all stem from a human donor with aplastic anemia.

This clonotype has a count of ten or more. A much larger clone lies one base from this, so it may be a read error. The J gene is TRBJ1-5, the V gene TRBV3-1, with TRBD1 matching 7 bases. Germline assignment: CDR1 LGHDT and CDR2 YNNKEL (reference sequence). This CDR3 spans 14 amino acids. V was pared by 3 bases and J by 2 bases, with 1 base of the junction left unmatched. CDR3 in DNA: TGTGCCAGCAGCCACGGACAGGGCAATCAGCCCCAGCATTTT. Translating it yields CASSHGQGNQPQHF.

The V and J genes are TRBV2 and TRBJ2-7; D possibly uses TRBD1 or TRBD2 (5 bases each). Trimming removed 8 bases at V and 6 bases at J, with 14 bases between. The length of the CDR3 is 12 residues. Looked up from germline, CDR1 is SNHLY and CDR2 is FYNNEI. CDR3 sequence (DNA): TGTGCCAGCGTCCTGGGGCGGGTCGAGCAGTACTTC. Translated: CASVLGRVEQYF.

There are many counts of this clonotype. The J gene is TRBJ2-6, the V gene TRBV5-1; D tentatively fits TRBD1 or TRBD2 (5 bases each). V was trimmed by 4 bases and J by 4 bases, leaving 15 bases between them. Germline V lookup: CDR1 SGHRS, CDR2 YFSETQ. This CDR3 has 16 amino acids. DNA of the CDR3: TGCGCCAGCAGCGTCGGGACCTCATCGGGGGCCAACGTCCTGACTTTC. Its protein product is CASSVGTSSGANVLTF.

The V call is TRBV11-1, the J call TRBJ2-6; D is possibly TRBD2 (6 bases). This CDR3 is built from 18 residues. CDR1 SGHAT and CDR2 FQDESV come from the germline V gene (reference sequence). Deletions cut 5 bases from V and 0 bases from J, with 17 bases between. The DNA of the CDR3 is TGTGCCAGCAGCACCCGACTAGGTGCCTACTCTGGGGCCAACGTCCTGACTTTC. Encoded protein: CASSTRLGAYSGANVLTF. Drawing the rest from reference TRBV11-1 and TRBJ2-6, the complete variable domain is EAEVAQSPRYKITEKSQAVAFWCDPISGHATLYWYRQILGQGPELLVQFQDESVVDDSQLPKDRFSAERLKGVDSTLKIQPAELGDSAMYLCASSTRLGAYSGANVLTFGAGSRLTVL.

This sequence joins TRBV10-3 and TRBJ2-5; 10 nucleotides align to TRBD2. The CDR3 is 15 amino acids. The germline CDR1 and CDR2 sequences are ENHRY and SYGVKD. V dropped 0 bases and J dropped 6; count of bases not matched to a gene: 4. The DNA for the CDR3 is TGTGCCATCAGTGAGTCGTCTAGCGGGGGTAAGACCCAGTACTTC. Its protein is CAISESSSGGKTQYF.

The chain carries TRBV5-1 and TRBJ1-2; D unclear. Trimming took off 4 bases at V and 2 bases at J, with 12 bases between the two ends. The V gene's germline CDR1 is SGHRS and CDR2 YFSETQ. The CDR3 loop spans 14 amino acids. The DNA for the CDR3 is TGCGCCAGCAGCGTGGACGGCGACAACTATGGCTACACCTTC. It yields the protein CASSVDGDNYGYTF.

This clonotype was seen a handful of times. One junction end disagrees with the germline gene, perhaps due to a read error. This chain uses TRBV28 with TRBJ1-5; D not certain. CDR3 length equals 11 residues. Germline V gives CDR1 MDHEN, CDR2 SYDVKM. The CDR3 spells CASGGKQPQHF. CDR3 coding DNA: TGTGCCAGTGGTGGCAAGCAGCCCCAGCATTTT.

The chain is built from TRBV25-1 and TRBJ1-2, with 7 bases matching TRBD1. V shed 10 bases, J shed 6 bases, and the junction held 2 bases outside the gene matches. The germline CDR1 and CDR2 sequences are MGHDK and SYGVNS. The CDR3 spans 10 residues. The CDR3 DNA is TGTGCCAAACAGGGGAATGGCTACACCTTC. Translating it yields CAKQGNGYTF.

The DNA of the CDR3 is TGTGCCAGCAGCCTAGCCAAGACGTATGGCTACACCTTC. Amino acid sequence: CASSLAKTYGYTF. The gene calls are TRBV5-4 and TRBJ1-2; D gene ambiguous. V lost 4 bases and J lost 5, with 12 bases in between. The CDR3 length is 13 residues. From germline, CDR1 is SGHNT and CDR2 YYREEE (reference sequence). Combining the CDR3 with reference TRBV5-4 and TRBJ1-2 gives the whole variable domain ETGVTQSPTHLIKTRGQQVTLRCSSQSGHNTVSWYQQALGQGPQFIFQYYREEENGRGNFPPRFSGLQFPNYSSELNVNALELDDSALYLCASSLAKTYGYTFGSGTRLTVV.

This clonotype occurred many times. The CDR3 here is CASSLEGVAGQPQHF. CDR3 sequence (DNA): TGTGCCAGCAGCTTAGAGGGGGTAGCAGGTCAGCCCCAGCATTTT. The V call is TRBV7-9, the J call TRBJ1-5; perhaps TRBD1 as D (6 bases). V lost 1 base and J 6 bases, leaving 13 bases between the germline ends. CDR1 and CDR2 from the germline V gene are SEHNR and FQNEAQ (reference sequence). This CDR3 contains 15 residues. Full variable domain (rest looked up from reference TRBV7-9 and TRBJ1-5): DTGVSQNPRHKITKRGQNVTFRCDPISEHNRLYWYRQTLGQGPEFLTYFQNEAQLEKSRLLSDRFSAERPKGSFSTLEIQRTEQGDSAMYLCASSLEGVAGQPQHFGDGTRLSIL.

This clonotype showed up many times. The chain has TRBV7-2 and TRBJ2-5, with 7 positions matching TRBD1. The CDR3 runs 13 residues. Trimming cost V 6 bases and J 3 bases; bases outside gene matches: 4. Germline assignment: CDR1 SGHTA and CDR2 FQGNSA. The CDR3 bases are TGTGCCAGCAGTCGGACAGGAGAAGAGACCCAGTACTTC. This sequence encodes CASSRTGEETQYF.

The CDR3, as DNA: TGTGCCAGTAGTATGGGAAATCAGCCCCAGCATTTT. Protein: CASSMGNQPQHF. The J gene is TRBJ1-5, the V gene TRBV19; unclear D gene. Trimming pared 3 bases from V and 4 bases from J, leaving 4 bases between. The germline gives CDR1 LNHDA, CDR2 SQIVND (reference sequence). The CDR3 loop spans 12 amino acids. The full variable domain, with the rest looked up from reference TRBV19 and TRBJ1-5, is DGGITQSPKYLFRKEGQNVTLSCEQNLNHDAMYWYRQDPGQGLRLIYYSQIVNDFQKGDIAEGYSVSREKKESFPLTVTSAQKNPTAFYLCASSMGNQPQHFGDGTRLSIL.

This clonotype showed up just a few times. V is TRBV4-2 and J is TRBJ2-1; no clear D gene. Germline CDR1 LGHNA, CDR2 YNFKEQ. CDR3 length: 18 residues. V was trimmed by 1 base and J by 0 bases, leaving 16 bases between them. The CDR3 sequence: CASSQGQRAASSYNEQFF. CDR3 sequence (DNA): TGTGCCAGCAGCCAAGGGCAAAGGGCAGCAAGCTCCTACAATGAGCAGTTCTTC.

This sequence joins TRBV19 and TRBJ2-7, with D unclear. CDR1 and CDR2 (germline): LNHDA, SQIVND (reference sequence). CDR3 length: 13 residues. V was cut by 2 bases and J by 6 bases, with 11 bases left in between. Here the CDR3 reads CASSIKLRTEQYF. CDR3 DNA sequence: TGTGCCAGTAGTATAAAGTTGCGAACCGAGCAGTACTTC.

The V call is TRBV2, the J call TRBJ1-1; D is possibly TRBD1 (5 bases). The CDR3 totals 15 residues. Trimming cost V 1 base and J 4 bases, with 13 bases left between them. Germline-derived CDR1 and CDR2 are SNHLY and FYNNEI. Here the CDR3 reads CASSEEAGIVTEAFF. In DNA, the CDR3 is TGTGCCAGCAGTGAAGAAGCAGGGATCGTCACTGAAGCTTTCTTT.

The chain carries TRBV11-2 and TRBJ2-3; the D is unclear. Germline V lookup: CDR1 SGHAT, CDR2 FQNNGV. The CDR3 is 15 amino acids. Trimming removed 0 bases from V and 2 bases from J, with 9 bases in between. CDR3 bases: TGTGCCAGCAGCTTAGATGGGTATCTCACAGATACGCAGTATTTT. Encoded protein: CASSLDGYLTDTQYF. Full variable domain (outside the CDR3, taken from reference TRBV11-2 and TRBJ2-3): EAGVAQSPRYKIIEKRQSVAFWCNPISGHATLYWYQQILGQGPKLLIQFQNNGVVDDSQLPKDRFSAERLKGVDSTLKIQPAKLEDSAVYLCASSLDGYLTDTQYFGPGTRLTVL.

This chain uses TRBV7-9 with TRBJ2-3; D possibly corresponds to TRBD1 (5 bases). CDR3 length: 13 residues. Germline CDR1 SEHNR, CDR2 FQNEAQ (reference sequence). V was shortened by 5 bases and J by 2 bases, with 8 bases between the two germline ends. The CDR3: CASSTTATDTQYF. CDR3 in DNA: TGTGCCAGCAGCACGACAGCCACAGATACGCAGTATTTT.

Regarding this clonotype: The final CDR3 position lacks the conserved phenylalanine or tryptophan, pointing to a likely read error. The V and J genes are TRBV29-1 and TRBJ2-3; TRBD2 is a possible D gene (6 bases). The CDR3 spans 14 residues. Trimming stripped 7 bases from V and 11 bases from J, with 25 bases between. Germline loops: CDR1 SQVTM, CDR2 ANQGSEA. CDR3 region: CSATGGGRSREQYL. The CDR3 DNA reads TGCAGCGCCACAGGTGGAGGGAGGTCACGCGAGCAGTATCTT.

The genes are TRBV20-1 and TRBJ2-5; 13 positions agree with TRBD2. V shed 6 bases, J shed 5 bases, and the junction held 3 bases outside the gene matches. The V gene's germline CDR1 is DFQATT and CDR2 SNEGSKA (reference sequence). The CDR3 totals 13 residues. This chain's CDR3 is CSAPTSGRETQYF. The CDR3 DNA follows: TGCAGTGCCCCGACTAGCGGGAGGGAGACCCAGTACTTC.

This clonotype showed up many times. The V gene is TRBV2, the J gene TRBJ1-6, with 11 positions matching TRBD1. The CDR3 totals 16 residues. CDR1 is SNHLY, CDR2 FYNNEI, per germline. With 4 bases clipped from V and 14 bases from J, the junction kept 13 bases outside the gene matches. In DNA, the CDR3 is TGTGCCAGCAGTGGAGATGGGACAGGGGGACCTTCGACCCTCCACTTT. Translation gives CASSGDGTGGPSTLHF.

In this sample, this clonotype turned up many times. This sequence joins TRBV19 and TRBJ2-2; D is possibly TRBD1 or TRBD2 (5 bases each). The V end was cut by 9 bases, the J end by 1 base, with 18 bases between. Germline V gene data show CDR1 as LNHDA and CDR2 as SQIVND (reference sequence). This CDR3 region has 16 residues. In nucleotides, the CDR3 is TGTGCCAGCACTCCCCGCGTTGGGGGGAACACCGGGGAGCTGTTTTTT. Amino acid sequence: CASTPRVGGNTGELFF.